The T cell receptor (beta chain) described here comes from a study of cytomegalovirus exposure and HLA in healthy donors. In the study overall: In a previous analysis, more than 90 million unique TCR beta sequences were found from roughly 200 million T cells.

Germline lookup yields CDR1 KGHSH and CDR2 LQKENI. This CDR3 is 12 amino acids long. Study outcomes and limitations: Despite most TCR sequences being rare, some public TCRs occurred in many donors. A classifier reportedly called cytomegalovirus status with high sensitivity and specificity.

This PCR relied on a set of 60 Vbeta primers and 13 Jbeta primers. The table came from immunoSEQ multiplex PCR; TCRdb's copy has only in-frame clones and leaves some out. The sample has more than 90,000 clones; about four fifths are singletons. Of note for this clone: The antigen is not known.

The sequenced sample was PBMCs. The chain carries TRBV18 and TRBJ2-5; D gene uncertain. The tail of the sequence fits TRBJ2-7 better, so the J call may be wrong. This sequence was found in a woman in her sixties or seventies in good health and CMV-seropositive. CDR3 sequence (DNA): TGTGCCAGCTCACCCGCTACCTACGAGCAGTACTTC. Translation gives CASSPATYEQYF.